Below are 19 T cell receptor beta chains sequenced from a single sample in a study of cytomegalovirus exposure and HLA in healthy donors. 13 Jbeta primers and 60 Vbeta primers were used for the PCR. Method: immunoSEQ multiplex PCR; TCRdb's copy keeps in-frame clones and lacks some. The table records some 98,000 clones, more than 60% of them present only once. Material: PBMCs. These receptors all stem from a man in his fifties in good health and CMV-seronegative.

This chain connects TRBV28 to TRBJ2-7, with a tentative D call TRBD2 (6 bases). This CDR3 region has 16 residues. The V gene's germline CDR1 is MDHEN and CDR2 SYDVKM. V lost 1 base and J lost 4, with 17 bases in between. The CDR3 loop reads CASSLSGREMDYEQYF. For the CDR3, the DNA is TGTGCCAGCAGTTTATCAGGACGGGAGATGGATTACGAGCAGTACTTC.

The rearrangement uses TRBV18 and TRBJ1-5; D remains unclear. This CDR3 comprises 15 residues. Germline V lookup: CDR1 KGHSH, CDR2 LQKENI. Between the trimmed V and J ends, which lost 1 base and 4 bases, there was a span of 11 bases. CDR3 sequence reads: CASSPLSGFNQPQHF. For the CDR3, the DNA is TGTGCCAGCTCACCACTGTCCGGGTTTAATCAGCCCCAGCATTTT.

The J gene is TRBJ1-3, the V gene TRBV7-2, with 12 positions matching TRBD1. The CDR3 consists of 16 residues. CDR1 and CDR2 (germline): SGHTA, FQGNSA. V was pared by 2 bases and J by 2 bases, with 1 base of the junction left unmatched. The DNA for the CDR3 is TGTGCCAGCAGCTTACGGGACAGGGGGCCTGGAAACACCATATATTTT. Translation gives CASSLRDRGPGNTIYF.

V gene TRBV6-6 combines with J gene TRBJ2-1; 7 bases agree with TRBD2. The CDR3 is made up of 15 amino acids. Germline V gene sequence: CDR1 MNHNY, CDR2 SVGAGI (reference sequence). V shed 8 bases and J 10 bases; nucleotides not matched to a gene: 17. Written as DNA, the CDR3 is TGTGCCAGCCTCCGAGCCGGGACTATGGGGGGGGAGCAGTTCTTC. Protein sequence: CASLRAGTMGGEQFF.

Details on this clone: The sample contains more than one DNA sequence encoding this CDR3. CDR3 nucleotide sequence: TGCGCCAGCAGCCAAGATCCGGTGAACACTGAAGCTTTCTTT. It yields the protein CASSQDPVNTEAFF. The genes are TRBV4-3 and TRBJ1-1; D not certain. Per the germline V gene, CDR1 is LGHNA and CDR2 is YSLEER. The CDR3 consists of 14 residues. The V and J ends lost 0 bases and 0 bases respectively, with 5 bases between them.

V usage is TRBV5-1 and J usage is TRBJ1-1; 9 nucleotides line up with TRBD1. Germline V CDR1 and CDR2: SGHRS, YFSETQ. This CDR3 spans 15 amino acids. V lost 3 bases, J lost 6 bases, and 9 bases stayed unmatched. The DNA of the CDR3 is TGCGCCAGCAGCTCACGAAACAGGGGGCAGGCTGAAGCTTTCTTT. Residues: CASSSRNRGQAEAFF.

The chain uses TRBV5-4 and TRBJ2-1; D is possibly TRBD2 (6 bases). Trimming pared 6 bases from V and 4 bases from J, leaving 17 bases between. This CDR3 is built from 15 residues. Looked up from germline, CDR1 is SGHNT and CDR2 is YYREEE (reference sequence). The CDR3 here is CASNFGGAAYNEQFF. The DNA of the CDR3 is TGTGCCAGCAACTTCGGCGGGGCAGCTTACAATGAGCAGTTCTTC. The full variable domain, in which reference TRBV5-4 and TRBJ2-1 provide the parts outside the CDR3, is ETGVTQSPTHLIKTRGQQVTLRCSSQSGHNTVSWYQQALGQGPQFIFQYYREEENGRGNFPPRFSGLQFPNYSSELNVNALELDDSALYLCASNFGGAAYNEQFFGPGTRLTVL.

The chain links TRBV11-2 to TRBJ1-1; TRBD1 agrees at 7 bases. Per the germline V gene, CDR1 is SGHAT and CDR2 is FQNNGV. J gave up 1 base and V 5 bases, and 10 bases lay outside the gene matches. The CDR3 runs to 16 residues. In nucleotides, the CDR3 is TGTGCCAGCAGCCGTAAACCAGGGGGTGCGAACACTGAAGCTTTCTTT. Amino acids: CASSRKPGGANTEAFF.

The rearrangement uses TRBV10-3 and TRBJ2-1, with 9 bases lining up with TRBD1. CDR1 ENHRY and CDR2 SYGVKD come from the germline V gene. The trim removed 6 bases at V and 1 base at J, leaving 4 bases unmatched. This CDR3 has 15 residues. CDR3 nucleotide sequence: TGTGCCATCAGAGGAGACAGGGGGTCCTACAATGAGCAGTTCTTC. It encodes CAIRGDRGSYNEQFF.

The J gene is TRBJ2-1, the V gene TRBV10-2; TRBD2 is a possible D gene (6 bases). The CDR3 is 12 amino acids. Germline V lookup: CDR1 WSHSY, CDR2 SAAADI. Trimming left V 8 bases short and J 7 bases short, with 12 bases between. The CDR3 coding sequence is TGCGCCAGCCGGGACTTCGAGAATGAGCAGTTCTTC. It is translated as CASRDFENEQFF.

This clone was seen a few times. This chain connects TRBV27 to TRBJ1-4; D not certain. This CDR3 has 14 amino acids. Germline assignment: CDR1 MNHEY and CDR2 SMNVEV (reference sequence). Trimming stripped 7 bases from V and 5 bases from J, with 14 bases between. CDR3 region: CASTSGSGNEKLFF. The CDR3 DNA follows: TGTGCCAGCACCTCCGGGTCCGGGAATGAAAAACTGTTTTTT.

The rearrangement links TRBV11-2 to TRBJ2-2; D gene ambiguous. The V gene lost 7 bases and the J gene lost 5 bases, with 14 bases spanning the gap. CDR3 size: 14 residues. CDR1 SGHAT and CDR2 FQNNGV come from the germline V gene. CDR3: CASTRSWLTGELFF. The CDR3 DNA follows: TGTGCCAGCACCAGGTCATGGTTGACCGGGGAGCTGTTTTTT.

The rearrangement links TRBV27 to TRBJ1-5; 7 positions agree with TRBD1. Germline V gene lookup returns CDR1 MNHEY and CDR2 SMNVEV (reference sequence). The CDR3 consists of 16 residues. After removal of 5 bases from V and 5 bases from J, the junction contained 12 bases not matched to a gene. CDR3 DNA: TGTGCCAGCAGTCCCTCTCAGGGGGAGGTTGATCAGCCCCAGCATTTT. This sequence encodes CASSPSQGEVDQPQHF.

The CDR3 loop is CASSDRTAGSTDTQYF. The CDR3 DNA reads TGTGCCAGCAGCGACCGGACGGCAGGGTCGACAGATACGCAGTATTTT. The rearrangement joins TRBV11-2 to TRBJ2-3, with TRBD1 as a possible D gene (5 bases). V lost 5 bases to trimming and J lost 3 bases, with 18 bases between them. Per the germline V gene, CDR1 is SGHAT and CDR2 is FQNNGV. This CDR3 contains 16 residues.

The chain uses TRBV9 and TRBJ1-2, with a tentative D call TRBD1 (6 bases). The germline V gene has CDR1 SGDLS and CDR2 YYNGEE. Trimming took 4 bases from V and 5 from J, leaving 18 bases between them. This CDR3 contains 15 residues. The CDR3 bases are TGTGCCAGCAGCACGGGGGAGGGGACATTTTATGGCTACACCTTC. This encodes CASSTGEGTFYGYTF.

CDR3 nucleotide sequence: TGTGCCAGCAGCGTATCGTACATGAACACTGAAGCTTTCTTT. Translated: CASSVSYMNTEAFF. The V and J genes are TRBV9 and TRBJ1-1; D gene unclear. Germline lookup yields CDR1 SGDLS and CDR2 YYNGEE. The CDR3 covers 14 residues. The V gene lost 1 base and the J gene lost 0 bases, with 7 bases spanning the gap.

The chain links TRBV19 to TRBJ2-1; 11 bases agree with TRBD2. CDR1 and CDR2 (germline): LNHDA, SQIVND (reference sequence). The CDR3 sequence is 19 residues long. V gave up 4 bases and J gave up 4 bases; unmatched junction bases: 15. Here the CDR3 DNA reads TGTGCCAGTAGTAACCCTGCTCGGGATAGGACTAGCGGGTACAATGAGCAGTTCTTC. Translated, it gives CASSNPARDRTSGYNEQFF.

The chain is built from TRBV27 and TRBJ2-3; D possibly corresponds to TRBD2 (5 bases). In germline, CDR1 is MNHEY, CDR2 SMNVEV (reference sequence). The CDR3 spans 16 residues. V was pared by 1 base and J by 4 bases, with 15 bases between. In DNA, the CDR3 is TGTGCCAGCAGTTTATTCTCGCGGGCCGCAGCAGATACGCAGTATTTT. This translates into CASSLFSRAAADTQYF.

This clone was detected a few times. This chain uses TRBV11-3 with TRBJ2-7; TRBD1 matches 8 bases. The germline V gene encodes CDR1 SGHNT and CDR2 YENEEA. This CDR3 spans 16 amino acids. V lost 5 bases, J lost 4 bases, and 13 bases stayed unmatched. The CDR3 here is CASSREMAGGKYEQYF. In DNA, the CDR3 is TGTGCCAGCAGCCGGGAGATGGCAGGGGGCAAGTACGAGCAGTACTTC.